This TCR beta chain appears in the sequencing data of a study of cytomegalovirus exposure and HLA in healthy donors. Data came from immunoSEQ multiplex PCR; TCRdb stores just in-frame clones and leaves some out. The data show about 120,000 clones, with about 82% seen just once and around 5% held by the top ten. The CDR3 loop spans 17 amino acids. Germline lookup yields CDR1 SGHDN and CDR2 FVKESK. The germline V and J ends were trimmed by 1 base and 5 bases, with 20 bases remaining between them. This sequence joins TRBV14 and TRBJ1-2; D uncertain. This receptor was identified in a man in his late teens or twenties in good health and CMV-seronegative. The sample taken for sequencing was PBMCs. The CDR3 sequence: CASSQGWASGEAYGYTF. CDR3 nucleotides: TGTGCCAGCAGCCAAGGCTGGGCCTCCGGGGAGGCGTATGGCTACACCTTC.